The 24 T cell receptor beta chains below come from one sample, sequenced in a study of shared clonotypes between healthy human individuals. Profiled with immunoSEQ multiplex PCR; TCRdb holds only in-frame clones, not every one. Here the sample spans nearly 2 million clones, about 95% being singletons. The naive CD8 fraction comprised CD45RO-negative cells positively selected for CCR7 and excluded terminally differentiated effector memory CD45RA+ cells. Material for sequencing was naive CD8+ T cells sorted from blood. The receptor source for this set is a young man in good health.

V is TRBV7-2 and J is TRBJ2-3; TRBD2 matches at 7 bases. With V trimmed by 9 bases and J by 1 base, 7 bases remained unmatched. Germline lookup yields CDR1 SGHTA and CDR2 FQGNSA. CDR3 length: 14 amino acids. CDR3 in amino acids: CARAAGPCTDTQYF. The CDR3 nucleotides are TGTGCCAGGGCAGCGGGACCTTGCACAGATACGCAGTATTTT. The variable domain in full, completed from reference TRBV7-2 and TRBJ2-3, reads GAGVSQSPSNKVTEKGKDVELRCDPISGHTALYWYRQSLGQGLEFLIYFQGNSAPDKSGLPSDRFSAERTGGSVSTLTIQRTQQEDSAVYLCARAAGPCTDTQYFGPGTRLTVL.

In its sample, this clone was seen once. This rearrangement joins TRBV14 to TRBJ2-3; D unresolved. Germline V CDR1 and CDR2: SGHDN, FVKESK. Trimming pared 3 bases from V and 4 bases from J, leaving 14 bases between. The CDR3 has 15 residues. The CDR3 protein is CASSQNAYSADTQYF. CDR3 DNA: TGTGCCAGCAGCCAGAATGCTTACTCCGCAGATACGCAGTATTTT.

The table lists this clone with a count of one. Here the CDR3 reads CASSPEGTSVSYNEQFF. As DNA, the CDR3 is TGCGCCAGCAGCCCCGAGGGGACTAGCGTCTCCTACAATGAGCAGTTCTTC. The V and J genes are TRBV4-1 and TRBJ2-1; 10 positions agree with TRBD2. Germline CDR1 MGHRA, CDR2 YSYEKL. Trimming removed 4 bases from V and 0 bases from J; junction bases left unmatched: 6. The CDR3 runs 17 residues.

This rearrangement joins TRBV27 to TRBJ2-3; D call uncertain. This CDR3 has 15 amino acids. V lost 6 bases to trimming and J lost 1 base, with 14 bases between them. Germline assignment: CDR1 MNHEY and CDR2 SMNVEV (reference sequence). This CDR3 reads CASSQTNTGTDTQYF. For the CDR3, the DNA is TGTGCCAGCAGCCAAACGAATACAGGCACAGATACGCAGTATTTT.

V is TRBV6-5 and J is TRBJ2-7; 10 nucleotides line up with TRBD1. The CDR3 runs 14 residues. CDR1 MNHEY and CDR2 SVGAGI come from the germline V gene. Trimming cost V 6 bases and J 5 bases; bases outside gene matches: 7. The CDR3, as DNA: TGTGCCAGCAGCGATCGACAGGGGGCTAACGAGCAGTACTTC. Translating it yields CASSDRQGANEQYF.

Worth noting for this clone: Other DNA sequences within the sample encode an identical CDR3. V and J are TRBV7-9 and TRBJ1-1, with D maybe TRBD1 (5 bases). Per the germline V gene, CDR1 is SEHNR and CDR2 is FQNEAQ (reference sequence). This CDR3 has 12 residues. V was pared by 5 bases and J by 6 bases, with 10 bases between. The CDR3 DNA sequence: TGTGCCAGCAGCCCCTGGGGGGCTGAAGCTTTCTTT. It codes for CASSPWGAEAFF.

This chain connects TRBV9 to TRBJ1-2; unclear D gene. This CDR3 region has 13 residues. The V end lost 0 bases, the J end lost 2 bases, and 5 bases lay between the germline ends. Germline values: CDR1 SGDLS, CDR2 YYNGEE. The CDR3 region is CASSVVQNYGYTF. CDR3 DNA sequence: TGTGCCAGCAGCGTAGTACAGAACTATGGCTACACCTTC.

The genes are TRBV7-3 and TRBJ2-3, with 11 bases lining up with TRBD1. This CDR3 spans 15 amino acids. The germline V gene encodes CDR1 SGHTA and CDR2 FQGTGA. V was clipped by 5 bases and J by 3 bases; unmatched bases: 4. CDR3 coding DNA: TGTGCCAGCAGCCTCGGACAGGGGGCTACAGATACGCAGTATTTT. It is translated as CASSLGQGATDTQYF.

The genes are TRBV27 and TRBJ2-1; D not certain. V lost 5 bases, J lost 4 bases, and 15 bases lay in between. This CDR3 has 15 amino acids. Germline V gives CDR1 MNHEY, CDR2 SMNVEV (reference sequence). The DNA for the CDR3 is TGTGCCAGCAGTGGAGTTCTGGGCGGTTACAATGAGCAGTTCTTC. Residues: CASSGVLGGYNEQFF.

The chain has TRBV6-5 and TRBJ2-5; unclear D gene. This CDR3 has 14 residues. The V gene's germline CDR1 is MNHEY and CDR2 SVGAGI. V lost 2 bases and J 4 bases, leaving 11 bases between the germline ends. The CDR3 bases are TGTGCCAGCAGTTACGGGCGGCTGGGAGAGACCCAGTACTTC. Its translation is CASSYGRLGETQYF.

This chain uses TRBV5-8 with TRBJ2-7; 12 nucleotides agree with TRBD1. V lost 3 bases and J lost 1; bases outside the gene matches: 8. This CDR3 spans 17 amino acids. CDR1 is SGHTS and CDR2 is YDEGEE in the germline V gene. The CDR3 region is CASSYRDRGRESYEQYF. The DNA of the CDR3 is TGTGCCAGCAGCTACCGGGACAGGGGGCGCGAATCCTACGAGCAGTACTTC.

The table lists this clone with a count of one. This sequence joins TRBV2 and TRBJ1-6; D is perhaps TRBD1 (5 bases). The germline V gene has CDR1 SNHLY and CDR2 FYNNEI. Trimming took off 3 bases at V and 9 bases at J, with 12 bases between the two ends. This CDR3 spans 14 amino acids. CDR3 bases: TGTGCCAGCAGTGAGGGGGTCGGGCTTTCACCCCTCCACTTT. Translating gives CASSEGVGLSPLHF.

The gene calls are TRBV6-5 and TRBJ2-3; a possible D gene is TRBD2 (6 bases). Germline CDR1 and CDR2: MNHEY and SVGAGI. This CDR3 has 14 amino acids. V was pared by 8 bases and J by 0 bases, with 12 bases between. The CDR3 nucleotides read TGTGCCAGCTCGGGACTCCTTAGCACAGATACGCAGTATTTT. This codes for CASSGLLSTDTQYF.

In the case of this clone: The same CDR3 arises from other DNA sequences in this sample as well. The CDR3 loop reads CASSVAPGETYEQYF. The CDR3 DNA is TGTGCCAGCAGCGTAGCTCCAGGGGAAACCTACGAGCAGTACTTC. V is TRBV9 and J is TRBJ2-7; D is possibly TRBD1 (6 bases). The germline V and J ends were trimmed by 0 bases and 2 bases, with 12 bases remaining between them. The CDR3 runs to 15 residues. CDR1 is SGDLS and CDR2 is YYNGEE in the germline V gene.

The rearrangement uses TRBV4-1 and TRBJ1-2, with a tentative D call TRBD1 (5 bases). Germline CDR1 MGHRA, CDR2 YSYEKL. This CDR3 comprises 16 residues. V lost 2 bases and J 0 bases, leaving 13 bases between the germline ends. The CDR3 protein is CASSQTQVGANYGYTF. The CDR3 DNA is TGCGCCAGCAGCCAAACACAGGTCGGTGCTAACTATGGCTACACCTTC.

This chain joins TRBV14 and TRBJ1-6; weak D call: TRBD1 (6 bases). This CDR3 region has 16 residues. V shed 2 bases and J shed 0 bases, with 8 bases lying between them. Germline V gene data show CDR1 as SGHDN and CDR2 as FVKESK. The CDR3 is CASSQYRASYNSPLHF. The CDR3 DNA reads TGTGCCAGCAGCCAATACAGGGCCTCCTATAATTCACCCCTCCACTTT. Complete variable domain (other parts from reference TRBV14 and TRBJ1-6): EAGVTQFPSHSVIEKGQTVTLRCDPISGHDNLYWYRRVMGKEIKFLLHFVKESKQDESGMPNNRFLAERTGGTYSTLKVQPAELEDSGVYFCASSQYRASYNSPLHFGNGTRLTVT.

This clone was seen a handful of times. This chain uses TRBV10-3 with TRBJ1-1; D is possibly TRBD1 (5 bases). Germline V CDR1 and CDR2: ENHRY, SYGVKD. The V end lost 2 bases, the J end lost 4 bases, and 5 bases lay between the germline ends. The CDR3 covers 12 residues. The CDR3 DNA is TGTGCCATCAGTGAGGACAGCACTGAAGCTTTCTTT. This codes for CAISEDSTEAFF.

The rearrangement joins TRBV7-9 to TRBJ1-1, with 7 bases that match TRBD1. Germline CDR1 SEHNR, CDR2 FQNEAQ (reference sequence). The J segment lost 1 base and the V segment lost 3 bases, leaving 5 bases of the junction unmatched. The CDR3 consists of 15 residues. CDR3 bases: TGTGCCAGCAGCTTGTTACAGGGGCAGAACACTGAAGCTTTCTTT. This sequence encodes CASSLLQGQNTEAFF.

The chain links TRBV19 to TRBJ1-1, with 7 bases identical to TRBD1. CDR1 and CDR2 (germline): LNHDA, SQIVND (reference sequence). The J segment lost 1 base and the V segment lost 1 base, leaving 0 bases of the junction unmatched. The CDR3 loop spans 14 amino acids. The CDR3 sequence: CASSIGDRNTEAFF. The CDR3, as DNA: TGTGCCAGTAGTATAGGGGACAGGAACACTGAAGCTTTCTTT.

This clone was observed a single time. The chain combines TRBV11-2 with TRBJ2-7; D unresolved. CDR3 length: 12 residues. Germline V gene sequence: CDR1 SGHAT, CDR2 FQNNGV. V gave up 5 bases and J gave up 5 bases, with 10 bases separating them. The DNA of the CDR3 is TGTGCCAGCAGCCACCTTTGGGACGAGCAGTACTTC. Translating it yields CASSHLWDEQYF. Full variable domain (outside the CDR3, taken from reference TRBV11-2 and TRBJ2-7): EAGVAQSPRYKIIEKRQSVAFWCNPISGHATLYWYQQILGQGPKLLIQFQNNGVVDDSQLPKDRFSAERLKGVDSTLKIQPAKLEDSAVYLCASSHLWDEQYFGPGTRLTVT.

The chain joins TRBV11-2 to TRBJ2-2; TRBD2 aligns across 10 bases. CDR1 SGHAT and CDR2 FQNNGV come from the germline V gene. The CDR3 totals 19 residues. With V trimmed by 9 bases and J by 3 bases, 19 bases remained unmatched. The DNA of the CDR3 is TGTGCCAGGGGAGCCCCTGTCCCCCAGGGACTAGCGTACACCGGGGAGCTGTTTTTT. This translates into CARGAPVPQGLAYTGELFF.

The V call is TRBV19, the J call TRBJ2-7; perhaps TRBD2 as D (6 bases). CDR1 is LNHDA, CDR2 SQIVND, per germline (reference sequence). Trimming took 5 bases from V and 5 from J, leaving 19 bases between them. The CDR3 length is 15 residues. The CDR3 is CASSGRSGWPDEQYF. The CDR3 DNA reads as TGTGCCAGTAGTGGGAGGTCTGGGTGGCCTGACGAGCAGTACTTC.

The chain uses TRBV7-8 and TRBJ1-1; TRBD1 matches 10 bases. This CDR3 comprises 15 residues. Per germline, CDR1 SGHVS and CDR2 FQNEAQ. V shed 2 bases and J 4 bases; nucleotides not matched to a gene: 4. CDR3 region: CASSLMGDRGTEAFF. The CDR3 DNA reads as TGTGCCAGCAGCTTAATGGGGGACAGGGGCACTGAAGCTTTCTTT.

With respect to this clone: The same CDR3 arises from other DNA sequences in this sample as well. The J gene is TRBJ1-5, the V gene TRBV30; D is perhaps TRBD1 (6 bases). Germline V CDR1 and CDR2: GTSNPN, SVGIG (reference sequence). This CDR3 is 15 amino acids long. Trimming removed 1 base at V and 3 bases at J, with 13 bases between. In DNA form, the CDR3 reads TGTGCCTGGAGTGGAGGGACAAGTTCCAATCAGCCCCAGCATTTT. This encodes CAWSGGTSSNQPQHF.